The clone carrying this T cell receptor (beta chain) is labeled medium-sized. This sample was included in a study of spatial heterogeneity in lung cancer. V gave up 1 base and J gave up 2 bases, with 0 bases separating them. From germline, CDR1 is SEHNR and CDR2 FQNEAQ (reference sequence). This CDR3 is 12 amino acids long. Time point of the sample: sample taken at primary tumor resection. No cell sorting; template was whole RNA from tumor, lung tissue or PBMC. TCRdb re-called the 5' RACE reads through MiXCR, storing one row per CDR3 protein. The sample holds roughly 79,000 distinct CDR3 sequences, around an eighth seen once.

The gene calls are TRBV7-9 and TRBJ1-5; no firm D call. The receptor was derived from a male donor with early-stage non-small cell lung cancer. This sample comprised PBMCs, obtained at surgery. The CDR3, as DNA: TGTGCCAGCAGCTTAGGCAATCAGCCCCAGCATTTT. Its protein is CASSLGNQPQHF.